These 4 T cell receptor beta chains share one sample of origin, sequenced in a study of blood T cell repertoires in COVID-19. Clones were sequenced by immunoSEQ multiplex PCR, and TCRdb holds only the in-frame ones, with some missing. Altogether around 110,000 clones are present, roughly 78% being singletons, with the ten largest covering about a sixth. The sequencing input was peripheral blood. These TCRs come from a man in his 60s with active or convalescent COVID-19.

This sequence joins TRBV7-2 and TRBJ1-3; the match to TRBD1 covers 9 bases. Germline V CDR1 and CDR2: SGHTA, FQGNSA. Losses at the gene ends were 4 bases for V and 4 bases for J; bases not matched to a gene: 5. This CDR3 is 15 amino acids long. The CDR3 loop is CASSSQGAQGNTIYF. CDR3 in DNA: TGTGCCAGCAGCTCACAGGGGGCGCAAGGAAACACCATATATTTT. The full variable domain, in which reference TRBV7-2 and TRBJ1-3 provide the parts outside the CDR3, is GAGVSQSPSNKVTEKGKDVELRCDPISGHTALYWYRQSLGQGLEFLIYFQGNSAPDKSGLPSDRFSAERTGGSVSTLTIQRTQQEDSAVYLCASSSQGAQGNTIYFGEGSWLTVV.

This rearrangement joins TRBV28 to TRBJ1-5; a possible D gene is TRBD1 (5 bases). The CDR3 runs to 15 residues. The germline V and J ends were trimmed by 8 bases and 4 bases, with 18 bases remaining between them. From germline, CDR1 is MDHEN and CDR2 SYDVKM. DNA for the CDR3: TGTGCCAGCGAGATTGGGCGGGGGGAAAATCAGCCCCAGCATTTT. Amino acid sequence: CASEIGRGENQPQHF.

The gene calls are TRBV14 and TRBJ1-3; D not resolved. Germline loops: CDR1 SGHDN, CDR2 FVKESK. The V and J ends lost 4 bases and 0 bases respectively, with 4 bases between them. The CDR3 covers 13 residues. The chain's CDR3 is CASSPVSGNTIYF. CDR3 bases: TGTGCCAGCAGCCCAGTCTCTGGAAACACCATATATTTT.

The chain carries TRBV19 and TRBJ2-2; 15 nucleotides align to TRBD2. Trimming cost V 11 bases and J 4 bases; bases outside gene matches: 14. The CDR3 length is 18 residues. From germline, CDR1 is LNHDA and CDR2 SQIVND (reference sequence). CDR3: CASYTGTSGRWSTGELFF. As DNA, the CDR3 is TGTGCCTCATACACGGGGACTAGCGGGAGGTGGAGCACCGGGGAGCTGTTTTTT. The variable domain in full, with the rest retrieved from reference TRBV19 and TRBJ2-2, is DGGITQSPKYLFRKEGQNVTLSCEQNLNHDAMYWYRQDPGQGLRLIYYSQIVNDFQKGDIAEGYSVSREKKESFPLTVTSAQKNPTAFYLCASYTGTSGRWSTGELFFGEGSRLTVL.